The clone carrying this T cell receptor (beta chain) was recorded only once. Clones were sequenced by immunoSEQ multiplex PCR, and TCRdb holds only the in-frame ones, with some missing. The sample records 200,000 to 300,000 clones, about 90% being singletons. The sample originates from a study of blood T cell repertoires in COVID-19. Germline-derived CDR1 and CDR2 are SGHDN and FVKESK. Trimming removed 0 bases at V and 3 bases at J, with 12 bases between. This CDR3 comprises 15 residues. The chain uses TRBV14 and TRBJ2-7, with D maybe TRBD2 (6 bases). The TCR was taken from a woman between 45 and 65 years old with acute or convalescent COVID-19. Specimen: peripheral blood. The CDR3 nucleotides read TGTGCCAGCAGCCAAGATTGGGGGGTGAACTACGAGCAGTACTTC. This translates into CASSQDWGVNYEQYF.